Following are 26 T cell receptor beta chains from one sample sequenced in a study of OX40 agonist ivuxolimab in advanced cancers. Libraries were prepared by immunoSEQ multiplex PCR; TCRdb keeps only in-frame clonotypes and omits some of them. The table has tens of thousands of clones, 80% to 95% seen once. The sequencing used CD4+ or CD8+ T cells sorted from blood, collected in a trial of the OX40 agonist ivuxolimab. The receptors here all came from an adult with an advanced solid tumor such as melanoma, head and neck, liver or kidney cancer.

This chain joins TRBV5-4 and TRBJ1-3; the match to TRBD1 covers 9 bases. This CDR3 comprises 16 residues. Germline V CDR1 and CDR2: SGHNT, YYREEE (reference sequence). V shed 4 bases, J shed 7 bases, and the junction held 12 bases outside the gene matches. In DNA form, the CDR3 reads TGTGCCAGCAGCCTAGGGAGGACAGGGGCATACAACACCATATATTTT. It translates to CASSLGRTGAYNTIYF.

The chain has TRBV12-2 and TRBJ1-2; the table names TRBD1, a call not compared with the DNA. TRBV12-2 has pseudogene status. The CDR3 sequence is 18 residues long. The CDR3 region is CASRFKVKWTGDLYGYTF. CDR3 in DNA: TGTGCAAGTCGCTTTAAGGTCAAGTGGACAGGGGACCTCTATGGCTACACCTTC.

The table lists this clone with a count of one. This chain links TRBV28 with TRBJ2-3; D is unresolved. The CDR3 consists of 10 residues. Trimming removed 4 bases from V and 6 bases from J, with 2 bases in between. Germline V gene sequence: CDR1 MDHEN, CDR2 SYDVKM. CDR3 sequence (DNA): TGTGCCAGCAGTTGGGATACGCAGTATTTT. Amino acids: CASSWDTQYF.

For the CDR3, the DNA is TGTGCCAGCAGCTTGCCTCGACAGGGGAGCTCCTATAATTCACCCCTCCACTTT. Protein: CASSLPRQGSSYNSPLHF. The chain recombines TRBV5-4 with TRBJ1-6, with 8 positions matching TRBD1. Per germline, CDR1 SGHNT and CDR2 YYREEE (reference sequence). This CDR3 is 18 amino acids long. Germline trimming cut 1 base from V and 0 bases from J; bases unmatched to any gene: 6.

The rearrangement uses TRBV28 and TRBJ2-7; D assignment may be TRBD1 or TRBD2 (6 bases each). CDR1 and CDR2 from the germline V gene are MDHEN and SYDVKM. V shed 5 bases and J shed 3 bases, with 17 bases lying between them. The CDR3 consists of 15 residues. The DNA for the CDR3 is TGTGCCAGCAGTCCTGCGGTAGGGGGGAACTACGAGCAGTACTTC. It is translated as CASSPAVGGNYEQYF.

The rearrangement uses TRBV29-1 and TRBJ1-2; weak D call: TRBD1 (6 bases). V lost 1 base to trimming and J lost 2 bases, with 11 bases between them. CDR1 SQVTM and CDR2 ANQGSEA come from the germline V gene. The CDR3 extends over 14 amino acids. DNA of the CDR3: TGCAGCGTTGAAGTCTATGGGGGCAACTATGGCTACACCTTC. This encodes CSVEVYGGNYGYTF. Combining the CDR3 with reference TRBV29-1 and TRBJ1-2 gives the whole variable domain SAVISQKPSRDICQRGTSLTIQCQVDSQVTMMFWYRQQPGQSLTLIATANQGSEATYESGFVIDKFPISRPNLTFSTLTVSNMSPEDSSIYLCSVEVYGGNYGYTFGSGTRLTVV.

This chain connects TRBV11-2 to TRBJ2-3; 8 bases are shared with TRBD1. Trimming removed 1 base from V and 11 bases from J; junction bases left unmatched: 5. The CDR3 has 13 residues. CDR1 is SGHAT and CDR2 is FQNNGV in the germline V gene. CDR3 sequence: CASSLASGTGQYF. CDR3 DNA sequence: TGTGCCAGCAGCTTAGCCTCCGGGACAGGGCAGTATTTT.

This chain connects TRBV5-1 to TRBJ1-4, with TRBD1 matching 8 bases. This CDR3 is 14 amino acids long. From germline, CDR1 is SGHRS and CDR2 YFSETQ. With V trimmed by 4 bases and J by 3 bases, 2 bases remained unmatched. This CDR3 reads CASSQGAPNEKLFF. The CDR3, as DNA: TGCGCCAGCAGCCAGGGGGCCCCTAATGAAAAACTGTTTTTT.

This chain links TRBV6-1 with TRBJ1-5; 7 bases map to TRBD1. J was trimmed by 1 base and V by 5 bases; bases with no gene match: 2. The CDR3 length is 14 residues. CDR1 and CDR2 (germline): MNHNS, SASEGT. The CDR3: CASSQGDSNQPQHF. The DNA of the CDR3 is TGTGCCAGCAGTCAGGGGGACAGCAATCAGCCCCAGCATTTT.

The chain carries TRBV30 and TRBJ2-1, with D hard to call. With 2 bases removed from V and 4 bases from J, the gap between germline ends came to 12 bases. The CDR3 sequence is 14 residues long. Germline CDR1 is GTSNPN and CDR2 is SVGIG (reference sequence). The CDR3 bases are TGTGCCTGGAGTCTCGGGCTAGTTTACAATGAGCAGTTCTTC. The encoded protein is CAWSLGLVYNEQFF.

The chain recombines TRBV5-1 with TRBJ1-5, with D maybe TRBD1 (6 bases). CDR1 and CDR2 (germline): SGHRS, YFSETQ. The CDR3 runs to 14 residues. V dropped 4 bases and J dropped 4 bases, with 12 bases sitting between them. The CDR3 region is CASSQGQANQPQHF. CDR3 sequence (DNA): TGCGCCAGCAGCCAGGGACAAGCAAATCAGCCCCAGCATTTT.

This clone appeared a single time. This chain uses TRBV5-1 with TRBJ2-5, with 12 bases that match TRBD1. CDR1 SGHRS and CDR2 YFSETQ come from the germline V gene. The CDR3 is 16 amino acids. V shed 3 bases, J shed 5 bases, and the junction held 8 bases outside the gene matches. The CDR3 here is CASSSPGQGARETQYF. DNA of the CDR3: TGCGCCAGCAGCTCTCCGGGACAGGGGGCGCGGGAGACCCAGTACTTC.

The rearrangement uses TRBV28 and TRBJ2-3; D is undetermined. In germline, CDR1 is MDHEN, CDR2 SYDVKM. This CDR3 region has 16 residues. Deletions cut 5 bases from V and 2 bases from J, with 17 bases between. CDR3 residues: CASSPSPGSDTDTQYF. The CDR3 bases are TGTGCCAGCAGTCCATCCCCGGGCTCCGACACAGATACGCAGTATTTT. Looking up the rest from reference TRBV28 and TRBJ2-3 gives the full variable domain: DVKVTQSSRYLVKRTGEKVFLECVQDMDHENMFWYRQDPGLGLRLIYFSYDVKMKEKGDIPEGYSVSREKKERFSLILESASTNQTSMYLCASSPSPGSDTDTQYFGPGTRLTVL.

This sequence joins TRBV28 and TRBJ2-7; D possibly corresponds to TRBD1 (6 bases). The germline V and J ends were trimmed by 3 bases and 0 bases, with 12 bases remaining between them. Looked up from germline, CDR1 is MDHEN and CDR2 is SYDVKM. This CDR3 contains 15 residues. CDR3 in DNA: TGTGCCAGCAGTTTGTGGGACACTTTCTCCTACGAGCAGTACTTC. This sequence encodes CASSLWDTFSYEQYF.

The chain couples TRBV7-2 to TRBJ2-1; maybe TRBD2 (5 bases). This CDR3 has 15 amino acids. V dropped 6 bases and J dropped 2 bases, with 14 bases sitting between them. Germline CDR1 reads SGHTA; CDR2 reads FQGNSA. CDR3: CASSPLGGAYNEQFF. CDR3 DNA sequence: TGTGCCAGCAGTCCCCTAGGAGGCGCCTACAATGAGCAGTTCTTC.

This clone was found once. The chain employs TRBV7-3 and TRBJ2-1; D may be TRBD2 (6 bases). CDR1 is SGHTA, CDR2 FQGTGA, per germline. The CDR3 loop spans 15 amino acids. V was trimmed by 5 bases and J by 4 bases, leaving 15 bases between them. The CDR3 reads CASSETGLTYNEQFF. In nucleotides, the CDR3 is TGTGCCAGCAGCGAGACGGGACTGACTTACAATGAGCAGTTCTTC. Variable domain in full (rest from reference TRBV7-3 and TRBJ2-1): GAGVSQTPSNKVTEKGKYVELRCDPISGHTALYWYRQSLGQGPEFLIYFQGTGAADDSGLPNDRFFAVRPEGSVSTLKIQRTERGDSAVYLCASSETGLTYNEQFFGPGTRLTVL.

This clone was counted only a few times. The chain is built from TRBV7-2 and TRBJ2-5; 8 bases are a match to TRBD2. With 4 bases clipped from V and 5 bases from J, the junction kept 15 bases outside the gene matches. This CDR3 comprises 17 residues. Germline loops: CDR1 SGHTA, CDR2 FQGNSA. The CDR3 reads CASSSRLGAGDRETQYF. The CDR3 coding sequence is TGTGCCAGCAGCTCCAGGCTAGGAGCGGGAGACCGGGAGACCCAGTACTTC.

A single count supports this clone. Germline is not matched at one junction end, which may reflect a read error. The chain combines TRBV6-1 with TRBJ2-3; TRBD1 aligns across 9 bases. Germline V gene data show CDR1 as MNHNS and CDR2 as SASEGT. The CDR3 has 12 amino acids. The CDR3 DNA follows: TGTGCCAGCAGAGGGCCGGGACAGGGTAAGAATTTT. Protein product: CASRGPGQGKNF.

The chain links TRBV9 to TRBJ1-1; D unclear. Trimming cost V 0 bases and J 1 base, with 7 bases left between them. CDR3 length: 14 residues. Germline CDR1 SGDLS, CDR2 YYNGEE. The chain's CDR3 is CASSVALRNTEAFF. The CDR3 DNA follows: TGTGCCAGCAGCGTAGCTCTCAGGAACACTGAAGCTTTCTTT.

The chain carries TRBV25-1 and TRBJ1-5, with 10 bases that match TRBD1. This CDR3 region has 14 residues. Germline trimming cut 6 bases from V and 6 bases from J; bases unmatched to any gene: 5. Looked up from germline, CDR1 is MGHDK and CDR2 is SYGVNS. For the CDR3, the DNA is TGTGCCAGCAGCCGGACAGGGGGAGGTCAGCCCCAGCATTTT. Residues: CASSRTGGGQPQHF.

V and J are TRBV18 and TRBJ2-4, with a weak D call TRBD2 (6 bases). The CDR3 has 15 residues. Per germline, CDR1 KGHSH and CDR2 LQKENI. V was clipped by 4 bases and J by 0 bases, with 10 bases between them. The CDR3 coding sequence is TGTGCCAGCTCACTAGAGGGACTAGCCAAAAACATTCAGTACTTC. It encodes CASSLEGLAKNIQYF.

The V call is TRBV5-1, the J call TRBJ2-7, with 7 bases fitting TRBD1. V was pared by 3 bases and J by 4 bases, with 10 bases of the junction left unmatched. The CDR3 is made up of 15 amino acids. The germline gives CDR1 SGHRS, CDR2 YFSETQ. CDR3 bases: TGCGCCAGCAGCTCTGGACAGGTAGTTTCTTACGAGCAGTACTTC. It translates to CASSSGQVVSYEQYF.

V usage is TRBV28 and J usage is TRBJ2-7; D is undetermined. V was trimmed by 2 bases and J by 2 bases, leaving 1 base between them. CDR3 size: 11 residues. CDR1 and CDR2 from the germline V gene are MDHEN and SYDVKM. Here the CDR3 reads CASSLAYEQYF. In nucleotides, the CDR3 is TGTGCCAGCAGTTTAGCCTACGAGCAGTACTTC.

The CDR3 protein is CASSLVGGVFQPQHF. The CDR3 nucleotides are TGTGCCAGCAGCTTGGTAGGGGGCGTATTTCAGCCCCAGCATTTT. The chain uses TRBV7-2 and TRBJ1-5; 7 positions agree with TRBD1. The J segment lost 6 bases and the V segment lost 3 bases, leaving 8 bases of the junction unmatched. Looked up from germline, CDR1 is SGHTA and CDR2 is FQGNSA. The CDR3 runs to 15 residues. The full variable domain, in which reference TRBV7-2 and TRBJ1-5 provide the parts outside the CDR3, is GAGVSQSPSNKVTEKGKDVELRCDPISGHTALYWYRQSLGQGLEFLIYFQGNSAPDKSGLPSDRFSAERTGGSVSTLTIQRTQQEDSAVYLCASSLVGGVFQPQHFGDGTRLSIL.

The chain recombines TRBV28 with TRBJ2-7; 10 nucleotides agree with TRBD2. The germline V gene encodes CDR1 MDHEN and CDR2 SYDVKM. This CDR3 region has 14 residues. Unmatched junction bases numbered 4, after V lost 6 bases and J lost 2 bases. This chain's CDR3 is CASRVLAGPYEQYF. CDR3 sequence (DNA): TGTGCCAGCAGGGTACTAGCGGGACCCTACGAGCAGTACTTC.

The sample holds one count of this clone. The chain links TRBV13 to TRBJ2-6; D unresolved. The CDR3 length is 15 residues. The germline V gene encodes CDR1 PRHDT and CDR2 FYEKMQ (reference sequence). The V end was cut by 4 bases, the J end by 0 bases, with 7 bases between. The CDR3 loop is CASSSFYSGANVLTF. The CDR3 coding sequence is TGTGCCAGCAGCTCGTTCTACTCTGGGGCCAACGTCCTGACTTTC.